Sequencing of this T cell receptor (beta chain) was carried out in a study of blood T cell repertoires in COVID-19. Recruited during active infection, patients (from Seattle) were subsequently followed longitudinally. The assay was immunoSEQ multiplex PCR, and TCRdb's table has in-frame clones only and misses some. Among 170,000 or so clones listed, roughly 88% were seen once. V was cut by 6 bases and J by 4 bases, with 17 bases left in between. The CDR3 has 15 residues. Per the germline V gene, CDR1 is MGHDK and CDR2 is SYGVNS. The chain couples TRBV25-1 to TRBJ2-3, with D perhaps matching TRBD2 (6 bases). Sequencing was carried out using peripheral blood. This TCR derives from a woman aged 35 to 49 with COVID-19, enrolled during active disease. DNA of the CDR3: TGTGCCAGCAGCGAGCCCGGGACTTTTGCAGATACGCAGTATTTT. Encoded protein: CASSEPGTFADTQYF.